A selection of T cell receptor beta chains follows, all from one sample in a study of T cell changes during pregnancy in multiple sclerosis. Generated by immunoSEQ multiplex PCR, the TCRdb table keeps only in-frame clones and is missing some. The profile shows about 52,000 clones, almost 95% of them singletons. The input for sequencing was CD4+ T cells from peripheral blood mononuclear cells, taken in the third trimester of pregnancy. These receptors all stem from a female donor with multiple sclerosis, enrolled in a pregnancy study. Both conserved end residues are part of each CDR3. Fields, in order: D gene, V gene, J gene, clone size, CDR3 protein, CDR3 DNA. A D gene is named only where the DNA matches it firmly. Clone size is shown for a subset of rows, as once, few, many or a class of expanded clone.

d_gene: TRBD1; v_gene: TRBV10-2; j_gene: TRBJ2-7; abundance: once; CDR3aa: CASRSTGGSIAYEQYF; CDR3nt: TGCGCCAGCAGATCGACAGGGGGTAGTATCGCCTACGAGCAGTACTTC
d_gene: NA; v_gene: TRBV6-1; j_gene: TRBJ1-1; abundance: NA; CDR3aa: CASSLGPGTEAFF; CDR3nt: TGTGCCAGCAGCCTTGGCCCGGGCACTGAAGCTTTCTTT
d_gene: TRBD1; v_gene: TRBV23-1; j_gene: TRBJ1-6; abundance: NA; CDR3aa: CASSQRFGGPGQGSSPLHF; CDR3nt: TGCGCCAGCAGTCAACGGTTTGGGGGGCCGGGACAGGGGTCTTCACCCCTCCACTTT
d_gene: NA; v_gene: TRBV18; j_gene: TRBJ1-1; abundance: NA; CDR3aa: CASSPDRTRGMNTEAFF; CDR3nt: TGTGCCAGCTCACCCGACAGAACCAGGGGCATGAACACTGAAGCTTTCTTT
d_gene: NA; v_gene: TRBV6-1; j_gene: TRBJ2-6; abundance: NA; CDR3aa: CASAQGGSGANVLTF; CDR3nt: TGTGCCAGCGCACAAGGGGGCTCTGGGGCCAACGTCCTGACTTTC
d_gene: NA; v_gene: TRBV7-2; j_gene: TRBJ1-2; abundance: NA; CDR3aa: CASSLQGSGYTF; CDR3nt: TGTGCCAGCAGCTTACAGGGCAGCGGCTACACCTTC
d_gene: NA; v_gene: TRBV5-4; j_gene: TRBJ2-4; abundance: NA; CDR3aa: CASRATRGIAKNIQYF; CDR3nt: TGTGCCAGCAGAGCTACTAGGGGGATAGCCAAAAACATTCAGTACTTC
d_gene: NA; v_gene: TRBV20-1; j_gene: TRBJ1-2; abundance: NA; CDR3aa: CSARTGGGYTF; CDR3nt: TGCAGTGCTAGGACCGGGGGTGGCTACACCTTC
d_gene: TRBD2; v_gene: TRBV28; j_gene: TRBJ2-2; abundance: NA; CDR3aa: CATSGETNTGELFF; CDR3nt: TGTGCCACCAGCGGGGAAACGAACACCGGGGAGCTGTTTTTT
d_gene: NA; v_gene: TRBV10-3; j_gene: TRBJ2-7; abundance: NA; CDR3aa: CAIRAQGSEQYF; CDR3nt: TGTGCCATCAGGGCCCAGGGGTCCGAGCAGTACTTC
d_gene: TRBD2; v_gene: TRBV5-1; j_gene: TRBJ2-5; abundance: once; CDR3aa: CASSAGLAEGTQYF; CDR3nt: TGCGCCAGCAGCGCCGGACTAGCGGAGGGGACCCAGTACTTC
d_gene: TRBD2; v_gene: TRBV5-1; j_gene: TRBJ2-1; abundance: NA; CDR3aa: CASSGAGTKGNEQFF; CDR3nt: TGCGCCAGCAGCGGGGCGGGGACTAAAGGCAATGAGCAGTTCTTC
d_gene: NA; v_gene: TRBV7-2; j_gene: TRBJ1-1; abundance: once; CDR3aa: CASSAGNSNTEAFF; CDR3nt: TGTGCCAGCAGCGCAGGGAATTCGAACACTGAAGCTTTCTTT
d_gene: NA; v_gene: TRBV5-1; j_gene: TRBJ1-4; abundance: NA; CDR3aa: CASSLERGASTNEKLFF; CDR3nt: TGCGCCAGCAGCTTGGAACGGGGGGCGTCAACTAATGAAAAACTGTTTTTT
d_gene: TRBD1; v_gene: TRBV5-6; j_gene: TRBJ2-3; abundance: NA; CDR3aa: CASSSTRGQQSASTDTQYF; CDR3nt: TGTGCCAGCAGCTCAACAAGGGGGCAACAATCAGCTAGCACAGATACGCAGTATTTT